This entry lists 31 T cell receptor beta chains sequenced from one sample in a study of blood T cell repertoires in COVID-19 (dated by TCRdb to between 2020 and 2021). Libraries were prepared through the immunoSEQ multiplex PCR assay. TCRdb took over this immuneACCESS table, retaining in-frame rearrangements with V and J assigned. Such tables are incomplete; in checked studies, under half of the missing clones stem from an unresolved V gene, and the remainder is unexplained. This sample is represented by 200,000 to 250,000 clones; around 80% of them were singletons. The ten top clones hold 7.5% to 9% of the sample. Sample: peripheral blood. These receptors all stem from a woman of 80 years or more with COVID-19, enrolled during active disease.

The chain combines TRBV11-2 with TRBJ1-3, with 9 bases lining up with TRBD1. The CDR3 sequence is 16 residues long. With 1 base clipped from V and 4 bases from J, the junction kept 5 bases outside the gene matches. CDR1 is SGHAT and CDR2 is FQNNGV in the germline V gene. In nucleotides, the CDR3 is TGTGCCAGCAGCTTAGGGGACAGGGTGACGGGAAACACCATATATTTT. Residues: CASSLGDRVTGNTIYF.

This rearrangement joins TRBV2 to TRBJ1-1; a weak D match, TRBD1 (5 bases). From germline, CDR1 is SNHLY and CDR2 FYNNEI. CDR3 size: 13 residues. Trimming cost V 7 bases and J 3 bases, with 12 bases left between them. The CDR3 bases are TGTGCCAGCAATCAGGGTGGGGACACTGAAGCTTTCTTT. As protein: CASNQGGDTEAFF.

The chain links TRBV5-1 to TRBJ1-2; maybe TRBD1 (5 bases). Germline CDR1 reads SGHRS; CDR2 reads YFSETQ. V was pared by 3 bases and J by 6 bases, with 15 bases between. This CDR3 has 14 amino acids. CDR3 bases: TGCGCCAGCAGCTCGGGACTCCAAAGCGATGGCTACACCTTC. Translated, it gives CASSSGLQSDGYTF.

The J gene is TRBJ1-5, the V gene TRBV5-1; the match to TRBD1 covers 8 bases. This CDR3 spans 14 amino acids. V shed 0 bases and J 5 bases; nucleotides not matched to a gene: 1. CDR1 and CDR2 (germline): SGHRS, YFSETQ. The CDR3 loop reads CASSLAGGDQPQHF. For the CDR3, the DNA is TGCGCCAGCAGCTTGGCAGGGGGCGATCAGCCCCAGCATTTT.

This clone has just one count. The chain joins TRBV6-5 to TRBJ1-2; D remains unclear. The germline CDR1 and CDR2 sequences are MNHEY and SVGAGI. This CDR3 comprises 13 residues. The V end was cut by 6 bases, the J end by 0 bases, with 8 bases between. This chain's CDR3 is CASRQSANYGYTF. The CDR3 bases are TGTGCCAGCAGACAGTCAGCTAACTATGGCTACACCTTC.

The J gene is TRBJ1-1, the V gene TRBV4-1; possibly TRBD1 for D (5 bases). Per the germline V gene, CDR1 is MGHRA and CDR2 is YSYEKL. The germline V and J ends were trimmed by 3 bases and 1 base, with 12 bases remaining between them. The CDR3 contains 15 residues. CDR3 bases: TGCGCCAGCAGCCATTTTCGGCAGGGGAACACTGAAGCTTTCTTT. It yields the protein CASSHFRQGNTEAFF.

The gene calls are TRBV7-2 and TRBJ2-3; 9 bases are shared with TRBD2. The germline V gene encodes CDR1 SGHTA and CDR2 FQGNSA. CDR3 length: 17 amino acids. V gave up 6 bases and J gave up 6 bases; unmatched junction bases: 16. The CDR3 nucleotides are TGTGCCAGCAGGGCCGGACCTAGCGGGGAGGGCGGGGATACGCAGTATTTT. Its translation: CASRAGPSGEGGDTQYF.

CDR3 sequence reads: CASRIQHSNQPQHF. The CDR3 DNA is TGTGCCAGCAGGATACAGCATAGCAATCAGCCCCAGCATTTT. The rearrangement links TRBV28 to TRBJ1-5; D is unclear. Germline CDR1 MDHEN, CDR2 SYDVKM. Trimming cost V 6 bases and J 0 bases, with 9 bases left between them. This CDR3 region has 14 residues.

The chain links TRBV5-1 to TRBJ1-2; TRBD1 aligns across 8 bases. The length of the CDR3 is 13 residues. CDR1 is SGHRS, CDR2 YFSETQ, per germline. Unmatched junction bases numbered 5, after V lost 2 bases and J lost 8 bases. CDR3 sequence reads: CASSFWQGAGYTF. The CDR3 coding sequence is TGCGCCAGCAGCTTTTGGCAGGGGGCAGGCTACACCTTC.

The gene calls are TRBV4-2 and TRBJ1-2; no reliable D call. V lost 3 bases and J 8 bases, leaving 16 bases between the germline ends. The CDR3 is 14 residues long. Germline V lookup: CDR1 LGHNA, CDR2 YNFKEQ. The CDR3 DNA follows: TGTGCCAGCAGCCACGCAGAGTTCGGGAGCGGCTACACCTTC. The encoded protein is CASSHAEFGSGYTF.

The chain is built from TRBV4-1 and TRBJ1-1, with 9 bases aligning to TRBD1. The CDR3 spans 17 residues. The germline V gene encodes CDR1 MGHRA and CDR2 YSYEKL. Trimming at V came to 4 bases and at J to 3 bases, leaving 12 bases not matched to a gene. The CDR3 loop reads CASSLGTGKTSYTEAFF. DNA for the CDR3: TGCGCCAGCAGCCTTGGGACAGGGAAGACCTCGTACACTGAAGCTTTCTTT.

The chain recombines TRBV28 with TRBJ1-2; TRBD1 matches 12 bases. CDR1 and CDR2 from the germline V gene are MDHEN and SYDVKM. The CDR3 is made up of 15 amino acids. J lost 7 bases, V lost 5 bases, and 8 bases had no gene match. The CDR3 protein is CASSTGQGARGGYTF. CDR3 nucleotides: TGTGCCAGCAGTACGGGACAGGGGGCAAGAGGTGGCTACACCTTC.

The rearrangement uses TRBV7-9 and TRBJ2-1, with a possible D match to TRBD2 (5 bases). The CDR3 is made up of 11 amino acids. Germline CDR1 SEHNR, CDR2 FQNEAQ (reference sequence). Trimming left V 3 bases short and J 14 bases short, with 11 bases between. The CDR3 DNA follows: TGTGCCAGCAGCTTGAGGGATCTTGAGTTCTTC. It translates to CASSLRDLEFF.

The rearrangement uses TRBV5-1 and TRBJ1-5; D is undetermined. V shed 3 bases and J shed 2 bases, with 9 bases lying between them. The CDR3 runs to 14 residues. CDR1 is SGHRS and CDR2 is YFSETQ in the germline V gene. The CDR3 loop is CASSSGGGNQPQHF. The DNA for the CDR3 is TGCGCCAGCAGCTCGGGCGGGGGCAATCAGCCCCAGCATTTT.

The rearrangement uses TRBV6-5 and TRBJ1-2; 9 nucleotides match TRBD1. The germline CDR1 and CDR2 sequences are MNHEY and SVGAGI. The CDR3 runs 15 residues. With 4 bases clipped from V and 1 base from J, the junction kept 4 bases outside the gene matches. In DNA form, the CDR3 reads TGTGCCAGCAGTTGGGGACAGGGCCTTAACTATGGCTACACCTTC. This gives the protein CASSWGQGLNYGYTF.

The chain carries TRBV4-1 and TRBJ2-4; D is undetermined. Trimming removed 0 bases at V and 9 bases at J, with 15 bases between. This CDR3 is built from 15 residues. Germline values: CDR1 MGHRA, CDR2 YSYEKL. This CDR3 is CASSQDYPQSPIQYF. In DNA form, the CDR3 reads TGCGCCAGCAGCCAAGATTATCCCCAGTCCCCCATTCAGTACTTC.

The chain carries TRBV3-1 (or the pseudogene TRBV3-2) and TRBJ2-3, with a weak D call TRBD2 (6 bases). This CDR3 spans 15 amino acids. Looked up from germline, CDR1 is LGHDT and CDR2 is YNNKEL (reference sequence). Trimming removed 4 bases at V and 0 bases at J, with 11 bases between. The CDR3 DNA is TGTGCCAGCAGCCCGACCGGGACTAGCACAGATACGCAGTATTTT. Amino acids: CASSPTGTSTDTQYF.

The V gene is TRBV9, the J gene TRBJ1-2; D gene unclear. This CDR3 has 13 residues. The germline V gene has CDR1 SGDLS and CDR2 YYNGEE. V was pared by 2 bases and J by 1 base, with 6 bases between. The CDR3 bases are TGTGCCAGCAGCGTGGGAGATAACTATGGCTACACCTTC. Encoded protein: CASSVGDNYGYTF.

The CDR3 DNA sequence: TGTGCCAGCAGCCAAGATGCGGGCGGGACGTACGACAATGAGCAGTTCTTC. Protein: CASSQDAGGTYDNEQFF. The chain has TRBV4-2 and TRBJ2-1, with a tentative D call TRBD2 (6 bases). The germline gives CDR1 LGHNA, CDR2 YNFKEQ. Trimming removed 0 bases at V and 5 bases at J, with 17 bases between. There are 17 residues in the CDR3.

J is TRBJ1-2 and V is TRBV19, with a tentative D call TRBD1 (6 bases). The germline V gene encodes CDR1 LNHDA and CDR2 SQIVND (reference sequence). This CDR3 comprises 17 residues. Trimming stripped 10 bases from V and 4 bases from J, with 28 bases between. The CDR3 here is CATLGSRRDNAVYGYTF. The CDR3 bases are TGTGCCACCCTAGGGAGCCGACGGGACAACGCTGTCTATGGCTACACCTTC.

The J gene is TRBJ2-5, the V gene TRBV5-4; 7 bases line up with TRBD2. The J segment lost 4 bases and the V segment lost 1 base, leaving 1 base of the junction unmatched. The germline CDR1 and CDR2 sequences are SGHNT and YYREEE (reference sequence). The length of the CDR3 is 13 residues. In DNA form, the CDR3 reads TGTGCCAGCAGCTTGTGGGGGGGAGAGACCCAGTACTTC. Translation: CASSLWGGETQYF.

The gene calls are TRBV11-1 and TRBJ2-7, with 9 bases lining up with TRBD2. The CDR3 covers 16 residues. CDR1 and CDR2 from the germline V gene are SGHAT and FQDESV (reference sequence). J lost 7 bases, V lost 3 bases, and 13 bases had no gene match. In DNA, the CDR3 is TGTGCCAGCAGCTTGGATTGGGCGGGAGGGTCAGAGGAGCAGTACTTC. Its protein is CASSLDWAGGSEEQYF.

The chain carries TRBV27 and TRBJ1-2; D is unresolved. This CDR3 comprises 13 residues. Germline CDR1 is MNHEY and CDR2 is SMNVEV (reference sequence). V lost 5 bases and J lost 4, with 11 bases in between. CDR3 DNA sequence: TGTGCCAGCAGTGGAGGGAATAGCTATGGCTACACCTTC. Protein: CASSGGNSYGYTF.

J is TRBJ1-1 and V is TRBV5-1, with 9 bases that match TRBD1. V shed 4 bases and J 6 bases; nucleotides not matched to a gene: 7. Germline lookup yields CDR1 SGHRS and CDR2 YFSETQ. CDR3 length: 14 residues. The CDR3 here is CASSHRGRAAEAFF. The CDR3 DNA reads as TGCGCCAGCAGCCACAGGGGGCGGGCGGCTGAAGCTTTCTTT.

The chain is built from TRBV21-1 and TRBJ1-6; the D call TRBD1 from the table was never checked on the DNA. TRBV21-1 is termed a pseudogene. The CDR3 spans 20 residues. CDR3 DNA sequence: TGTGCCAGCAGCACTCCTAACAGGGAACCCTCATATCTCTATAATTCACCCCTCCACTTT. Amino acids: CASSTPNREPSYLYNSPLHF.

The genes are TRBV27 and TRBJ1-4, with 8 bases fitting TRBD1. Per the germline V gene, CDR1 is MNHEY and CDR2 is SMNVEV (reference sequence). V shed 3 bases, J shed 5 bases, and the junction held 8 bases outside the gene matches. The CDR3 runs 16 residues. DNA for the CDR3: TGTGCCAGCAGTTTCCGTTCTGGACAGGGCAATGAAAAACTGTTTTTT. Protein product: CASSFRSGQGNEKLFF. The variable domain in full, with the rest retrieved from reference TRBV27 and TRBJ1-4, is EAQVTQNPRYLITVTGKKLTVTCSQNMNHEYMSWYRQDPGLGLRQIYYSMNVEVTDKGDVPEGYKVSRKEKRNFPLILESPSPNQTSLYFCASSFRSGQGNEKLFFGSGTQLSVL.

The rearrangement links TRBV7-9 to TRBJ2-7; TRBD1 matches at 7 bases. This CDR3 spans 15 amino acids. With V trimmed by 3 bases and J by 1 base, 6 bases remained unmatched. The germline CDR1 and CDR2 sequences are SEHNR and FQNEAQ (reference sequence). DNA for the CDR3: TGTGCCAGCAGCTTTGGACAGGCGCTGTCCTACGAGCAGTACTTC. Its translation: CASSFGQALSYEQYF.

The chain joins TRBV7-6 to TRBJ2-2, with a weak D call TRBD1 (6 bases). CDR1 is SGHVS, CDR2 FNYEAQ, per germline. V lost 0 bases, J lost 0 bases, and 8 bases lay in between. The CDR3 is 16 residues long. CDR3 residues: CASSLAGTTNTGELFF. The CDR3 DNA is TGTGCCAGCAGCTTAGCCGGGACAACGAACACCGGGGAGCTGTTTTTT.

This clone has just one count. The V call is TRBV9, the J call TRBJ2-2; tentative D call: TRBD2 (6 bases). The CDR3 spans 13 residues. CDR1 and CDR2 from the germline V gene are SGDLS and YYNGEE. Trimming took off 4 bases at V and 6 bases at J, with 10 bases between the two ends. The CDR3 protein is CASSRETPGELFF. CDR3 DNA sequence: TGTGCCAGCAGCCGGGAGACTCCCGGGGAGCTGTTTTTT.

The J gene is TRBJ2-3, the V gene TRBV9, with D possibly TRBD2 on 6 matching bases. The germline V and J ends were trimmed by 6 bases and 0 bases, with 14 bases remaining between them. The CDR3 length is 15 residues. In germline, CDR1 is SGDLS, CDR2 YYNGEE. CDR3 nucleotide sequence: TGTGCCAGCACCCCATCTGGGGGGAGCACAGATACGCAGTATTTT. This codes for CASTPSGGSTDTQYF.

V gene TRBV5-1 combines with J gene TRBJ2-1; possibly TRBD2 for D (6 bases). The V end lost 7 bases, the J end lost 0 bases, and 11 bases lay between the germline ends. This CDR3 region has 14 residues. Per the germline V gene, CDR1 is SGHRS and CDR2 is YFSETQ. The CDR3 region is CASAEGSSYNEQFF. CDR3 DNA: TGCGCCAGCGCGGAGGGGAGCTCCTACAATGAGCAGTTCTTC.